Below are 15 T cell receptor beta chains sequenced from a single sample in a study of blood T cell repertoires in COVID-19. The assay was immunoSEQ multiplex PCR, and TCRdb's table has in-frame clones only and misses some. The table records 350,000 to 450,000 clones, 85% to 90% of them present only once. The specimen was PBMCs or T cells enriched from blood (not recorded which). These receptors all stem from a woman aged 30 to 39 who had recovered from COVID-19.

Notes on this clone: Other DNA sequences in this sample translate to the same CDR3. The rearrangement joins TRBV6-6 to TRBJ1-6; tentatively, D is TRBD1 (5 bases). CDR3 length equals 14 residues. Trimming removed 7 bases from V and 5 bases from J, with 12 bases in between. Germline CDR1 and CDR2: MNHNY and SVGAGI (reference sequence). CDR3 in amino acids: CASTLQANNSPLHF. The CDR3 DNA reads TGTGCCAGCACTTTACAGGCGAATAATTCACCCCTCCACTTT.

J is TRBJ1-4 and V is TRBV27; D gene ambiguous. The CDR3 has 13 amino acids. Germline CDR1 and CDR2: MNHEY and SMNVEV (reference sequence). Trimming pared 3 bases from V and 4 bases from J, leaving 6 bases between. CDR3 DNA sequence: TGTGCCAGCAGTTTCAGGATTAATGAAAAACTGTTTTTT. Residues: CASSFRINEKLFF.

This chain uses TRBV5-1 with TRBJ1-2, with 7 bases fitting TRBD1. The ends lost 3 bases at V and 2 bases at J; junction bases unmatched: 1. The CDR3 extends over 13 amino acids. The V gene's germline CDR1 is SGHRS and CDR2 YFSETQ. This CDR3 reads CASSWDRNYGYTF. DNA of the CDR3: TGCGCCAGCAGCTGGGACAGAAACTATGGCTACACCTTC.

V usage is TRBV5-1 and J usage is TRBJ2-5; weak D call: TRBD2 (5 bases). V was shortened by 1 base and J by 5 bases, with 12 bases between the two germline ends. This CDR3 has 14 amino acids. Germline V lookup: CDR1 SGHRS, CDR2 YFSETQ. This CDR3 reads CASSLRGRDETQYF. The CDR3 DNA sequence: TGCGCCAGCAGCTTGCGAGGGAGAGACGAGACCCAGTACTTC.

This chain links TRBV9 with TRBJ2-3, with a weak D call TRBD2 (6 bases). Trimming removed 4 bases from V and 3 bases from J, with 18 bases in between. CDR3 length: 16 residues. CDR1 is SGDLS and CDR2 is YYNGEE in the germline V gene. CDR3 protein: CASSLPGSRGTDTQYF. The CDR3 DNA reads as TGTGCCAGCAGCCTCCCCGGGAGCCGAGGGACAGATACGCAGTATTTT.

Comments on this clone: The junction departs from germline at one end; a sequencing error may be responsible. V is TRBV5-4 and J is TRBJ2-7, with TRBD2 matching over 15 bases. CDR1 is SGHNT, CDR2 YYREEE, per germline (reference sequence). This CDR3 is 15 amino acids long. Here the CDR3 reads CASSLGLAGGGEQYF. The CDR3 nucleotides are TGTGCCAGCAGTTTGGGACTAGCGGGAGGAGGGGAGCAGTACTTC.

The J gene is TRBJ2-3, the V gene TRBV21-1; the table's TRBD2 call for D was not verified on the DNA. TRBV21-1 is annotated as a pseudogene. The CDR3 contains 17 residues. The CDR3 coding sequence is TGTGCCAGCAGCTCCAAGGGGGTAGCGGGAGTAATAGATACGCAGTATTTT. Translation: CASSSKGVAGVIDTQYF.

This clone was detected only once. V is TRBV6-1 and J is TRBJ1-1; D is undetermined. CDR1 is MNHNS and CDR2 is SASEGT in the germline V gene. CDR3 size: 17 residues. V was clipped by 1 base and J by 4 bases, with 19 bases between them. CDR3 nucleotides: TGTGCCAGCAGTGAAGTCGTCAGGCGTCTTACCGCCACTGAAGCTTTCTTT. Protein sequence: CASSEVVRRLTATEAFF.

The rearrangement links TRBV3-1 (or the pseudogene TRBV3-2) to TRBJ2-7; D is undetermined. The V gene's germline CDR1 is LGHDT and CDR2 YNNKEL (reference sequence). Trimming stripped 1 base from V and 0 bases from J, with 7 bases between. CDR3 length equals 14 residues. This CDR3 reads CASSQVVSSYEQYF. CDR3 in DNA: TGTGCCAGCAGCCAAGTAGTATCCTCCTACGAGCAGTACTTC.

This sequence joins TRBV9 and TRBJ1-1; tentatively, D is TRBD1 (6 bases). The germline V gene encodes CDR1 SGDLS and CDR2 YYNGEE. The CDR3 spans 13 residues. Trimming stripped 4 bases from V and 7 bases from J, with 14 bases between. The CDR3 sequence is CASSPHGGVEAFF. The CDR3 DNA reads TGTGCCAGCAGCCCTCATGGGGGCGTTGAAGCTTTCTTT.

The chain carries TRBV6-1 and TRBJ2-7; weak D call: TRBD1 (5 bases). From germline, CDR1 is MNHNS and CDR2 SASEGT. The CDR3 spans 14 residues. V was shortened by 3 bases and J by 4 bases, with 13 bases between the two germline ends. As DNA, the CDR3 is TGTGCCAGCAGTGACCGGCAGGGAACTTACGAGCAGTACTTC. It is translated as CASSDRQGTYEQYF.

This chain connects TRBV21-1 to TRBJ1-5. TRBV21-1 represents a pseudogene. The CDR3 is 16 residues long. This chain's CDR3 is CLFGTQNPHFNQPQHF. The CDR3 DNA follows: TGCCTCTTTGGGACTCAAAATCCCCATTTCAATCAGCCCCAGCATTTT.

The V call is TRBV2, the J call TRBJ2-5; maybe TRBD1 (6 bases). The CDR3 has 14 residues. Between the trimmed V and J ends, which lost 5 bases and 5 bases, there was a span of 15 bases. Germline CDR1 is SNHLY and CDR2 is FYNNEI. CDR3 amino acids: CASSTQGRGETQYF. The CDR3 DNA reads TGTGCCAGCAGTACCCAGGGGCGCGGGGAGACCCAGTACTTC.

The rearrangement links TRBV19 to TRBJ1-1; D remains ambiguous. V was trimmed by 11 bases and J by 1 base, leaving 14 bases between them. CDR3 length: 13 amino acids. Per germline, CDR1 LNHDA and CDR2 SQIVND (reference sequence). This chain's CDR3 is CAVQTGWNTEAFF. CDR3 coding DNA: TGTGCCGTTCAGACGGGATGGAACACTGAAGCTTTCTTT.

The CDR3 region has the DNA TGTGCCAGCAGCCCCCAGGATGGAGGACAGGGGGCCACAGATACGCAGTATTTT. Translated: CASSPQDGGQGATDTQYF. The J gene is TRBJ2-3, the V gene TRBV9; TRBD1 agrees at 11 bases. Germline values: CDR1 SGDLS, CDR2 YYNGEE. Germline trimming cut 4 bases from V and 2 bases from J; bases unmatched to any gene: 12. The CDR3 runs to 18 residues.